The 17 T cell receptor beta chains below all came from one sample that was sequenced in a study of shared clonotypes between healthy human individuals. The protocol was immunoSEQ multiplex PCR, while the TCRdb copy is restricted to in-frame clones and leaves out a portion. The sample includes about 87,000 clones, more than 45% of them seen just once. The sample comprised PBMCs. These receptors came from a middle-aged woman in good health. Some clones in this sample may be carry-over from other donors' samples.

This clone was observed a single time. The chain couples TRBV10-3 to TRBJ2-7; 11 bases match TRBD1. This CDR3 contains 12 residues. The V gene end was trimmed by 6 bases and the J gene end by 6 bases; junction bases not matched to a gene: 1. The germline gives CDR1 ENHRY, CDR2 SYGVKD. The CDR3 loop reads CAIRGTGGEQYF. The CDR3 DNA sequence: TGTGCCATCAGAGGGACAGGGGGCGAGCAGTACTTC.

This clone was seen once. One end of the junction fails to match germline, which may point to a read error. This chain uses TRBV5-1 with TRBJ2-5; the D gene is possibly TRBD1 (6 bases). The CDR3 loop spans 14 amino acids. Looked up from germline, CDR1 is SGHRS and CDR2 is YFSETQ. CDR3 in DNA: TGTGCCAGCAGCTCTGCCGACAGGACCTACGAACAGTACTTC. Its translation is CASSSADRTYEQYF.

This chain joins TRBV5-1 and TRBJ2-3; the D gene could be TRBD1 or TRBD2 (5 bases each). Trimming cost V 0 bases and J 2 bases, with 16 bases left between them. The CDR3 is made up of 17 amino acids. From germline, CDR1 is SGHRS and CDR2 YFSETQ. DNA for the CDR3: TGCGCCAGCAGCTTGGTCAGTGCAGGGACCTACACAGATACGCAGTATTTT. Residues: CASSLVSAGTYTDTQYF. Full variable domain (rest looked up from reference TRBV5-1 and TRBJ2-3): KAGVTQTPRYLIKTRGQQVTLSCSPISGHRSVSWYQQTPGQGLQFLFEYFSETQRNKGNFPGRFSGRQFSNSRSEMNVSTLELGDSALYLCASSLVSAGTYTDTQYFGPGTRLTVL.

This clone appeared a few times. This rearrangement joins TRBV4-1 to TRBJ1-1, with TRBD1 matching over 11 bases. Germline lookup yields CDR1 MGHRA and CDR2 YSYEKL. The junction had 4 bases not matched to a gene; V was cut back by 2 bases and J by 5 bases. This CDR3 region has 15 residues. CDR3: CASSQTGQGETEAFF. Here the CDR3 DNA reads TGCGCCAGCAGCCAAACGGGACAGGGGGAAACTGAAGCTTTCTTT.

This clone was seen a few times. This chain connects TRBV5-1 to TRBJ2-7, with 11 positions matching TRBD2. This CDR3 is 14 amino acids long. Trimming took 1 base from V and 6 from J; bases not matched to a gene: 3. Germline-derived CDR1 and CDR2 are SGHRS and YFSETQ. The DNA for the CDR3 is TGCGCCAGCAGCTTGCTACTAGCGGGAGCCGAGCAGTACTTC. This gives the protein CASSLLLAGAEQYF.

The chain employs TRBV30 and TRBJ2-1, with TRBD2 identical over 7 bases. V gave up 7 bases and J gave up 10 bases; unmatched junction bases: 10. This CDR3 contains 12 residues. Germline-derived CDR1 and CDR2 are GTSNPN and SVGIG (reference sequence). The CDR3 loop is CASMSGMGEQFF. The CDR3, as DNA: TGTGCCTCCATGAGCGGGATGGGGGAGCAGTTCTTC.

With regard to this clone: This likely reflects a read error, since a far larger clone is one base away. V is TRBV30 and J is TRBJ2-5; D could derive from TRBD1 or TRBD2 (8 bases each). Germline V CDR1 and CDR2: GTSNPN, SVGIG (reference sequence). This CDR3 is 15 amino acids long. CDR3 sequence: CARSRGQGLVEEQYF. The CDR3 DNA sequence: TGTGCCCGGAGTCGAGGACAGGGACTAGTAGAGGAGCAGTACTTC.

This clone was counted between two and nine times. This sequence joins TRBV5-4 and TRBJ2-4; TRBD1 agrees at 7 bases. V shed 4 bases, J shed 4 bases, and the junction held 5 bases outside the gene matches. CDR3 length equals 14 residues. Germline CDR1 and CDR2: SGHNT and YYREEE (reference sequence). The CDR3: CASSRQGAKNIQYF. The CDR3 DNA reads as TGTGCCAGCAGCCGACAGGGAGCAAAAAACATTCAGTACTTC.

This clone was observed at least ten times. The chain is built from TRBV27 and TRBJ2-1; 9 bases line up with TRBD2. The CDR3 length is 15 residues. The V segment lost 6 bases and the J segment 7 bases; nucleotides outside the gene matches: 10. Per germline, CDR1 MNHEY and CDR2 SMNVEV (reference sequence). CDR3 sequence reads: CASSRIAGDGNEQFF. CDR3 in DNA: TGTGCCAGCAGCCGCATAGCGGGAGATGGAAATGAGCAGTTCTTC.

The chain combines TRBV6-1 with TRBJ1-1; D remains ambiguous. This CDR3 comprises 13 residues. The germline V gene has CDR1 MNHNS and CDR2 SASEGT. V was cut by 6 bases and J by 1 base, with 9 bases left in between. CDR3 region: CASSHRTNTEAFF. CDR3 nucleotide sequence: TGTGCCAGCAGCCACCGTACGAACACTGAAGCTTTCTTT.

A few counts support this clone. Possible read error: a much larger clone is one base away. In the same sample, other DNA sequences code for this CDR3. The chain links TRBV28 to TRBJ2-7; D is unclear. CDR1 is MDHEN, CDR2 SYDVKM, per germline. The germline V and J ends were trimmed by 6 bases and 0 bases, with 9 bases remaining between them. The length of the CDR3 is 13 residues. CDR3 nucleotide sequence: TGTGCCAGCAGCTCTTTGGACTCCTACGAGCAGTACTTC. It is translated as CASSSLDSYEQYF.

This chain connects TRBV7-2 to TRBJ1-6; D unresolved. The CDR3 totals 15 residues. Germline CDR1 is SGHTA and CDR2 is FQGNSA. The germline V and J ends were trimmed by 2 bases and 5 bases, with 10 bases remaining between them. Written as DNA, the CDR3 is TGTGCCAGCAGCTTATTACCGGGGAATAATTCACCCCTCCACTTT. It translates to CASSLLPGNNSPLHF.

This clone was seen ten or more times. The chain employs TRBV7-8 and TRBJ1-5; no reliable D call. This CDR3 comprises 15 residues. Germline V CDR1 and CDR2: SGHVS, FQNEAQ. V was clipped by 1 base and J by 9 bases, with 16 bases between them. The CDR3 bases are TGTGCCAGCAGCTTAGTCAACGGTCCTGCCGGGCCCCAGCATTTT. Amino acids: CASSLVNGPAGPQHF.

V is TRBV5-1 and J is TRBJ2-5; 11 nucleotides agree with TRBD1. The germline V gene has CDR1 SGHRS and CDR2 YFSETQ. Trimming removed 4 bases from V and 0 bases from J; junction bases left unmatched: 5. The length of the CDR3 is 16 residues. The CDR3 region has the DNA TGCGCCAGCAGCCCACGGACAGGGGGCGACCAAGAGACCCAGTACTTC. Its protein product is CASSPRTGGDQETQYF. The entire variable domain, with the rest obtained from reference TRBV5-1 and TRBJ2-5, is as follows: KAGVTQTPRYLIKTRGQQVTLSCSPISGHRSVSWYQQTPGQGLQFLFEYFSETQRNKGNFPGRFSGRQFSNSRSEMNVSTLELGDSALYLCASSPRTGGDQETQYFGPGTRLLVL.

This clone has a handful of counts. The chain is built from TRBV4-1 and TRBJ2-5, with D possibly matching TRBD2 (7 bases). Germline CDR1 is MGHRA and CDR2 is YSYEKL. V was clipped by 0 bases and J by 5 bases, with 10 bases between them. The CDR3 spans 14 residues. The CDR3 DNA follows: TGCGCCAGCAGCCAAGATGGGGGGGCGGAGACCCAGTACTTC. As protein: CASSQDGGAETQYF.

The chain combines TRBV27 with TRBJ2-7, with D possibly being TRBD2 (7 bases). This CDR3 is 14 amino acids long. Per germline, CDR1 MNHEY and CDR2 SMNVEV (reference sequence). V lost 3 bases, J lost 6 bases, and 15 bases lay in between. CDR3 coding DNA: TGTGCCAGCAGTTTGGGCCAGGGAGGGGGCGAGCAGTACTTC. Protein sequence: CASSLGQGGGEQYF.

This clone was counted ten times or more. This chain's CDR3 is CASSLRSTDTQYF. In DNA form, the CDR3 reads TGTGCCAGCTCCCTAAGGTCCACAGATACGCAGTATTTT. The chain links TRBV5-3 to TRBJ2-3, with no clear D. TRBV5-3 is known as an ORF, though its function is uncertain. The germline V and J ends were trimmed by 8 bases and 2 bases, with 12 bases remaining between them. This CDR3 has 13 amino acids.